One T cell receptor (beta chain) is described in this entry. What this receptor recognizes is not known. No much larger clonotype is one base removed from it; base qualities were not supplied. Libraries were constructed by the immunoSEQ multiplex PCR assay. TCRdb provides this immuneACCESS table in a form limited to in-frame rearrangements. Some clones are lacking; in checked studies, under half of them reflect an unresolved V gene, and why the rest are absent is not known. Present in this sample are around 92,000 clones, around 95% of which were seen just once. 0.23% of the sample belongs to the ten largest clones. The data derive from a study of technical replicates of blood from a few donors (dated by TCRdb to the late 2010s). Its CDR3 holds 16 amino acids, cysteine through phenylalanine. The kept DNA is CDR3 alone, 48 bases in frame from the first base. After removal of 5 bases from V and 0 bases from J, the junction retains 7 bases not matched to a gene. Reading the germline V gene gives CDR1 SGHVS and CDR2 FQNEAQ.

The TCR originated in a human donor in good health. Rearrangement joined TRBV7-8 to TRBJ1-3, with 7 central nucleotides matching TRBD1. Material: T cells isolated from PBMCs. The sequenced DNA: TGTGCCAGCAGCAACCAGGGACAGCCCTCTGGAAACACCATATATTTT. It codes for CASSNQGQPSGNTIYF.